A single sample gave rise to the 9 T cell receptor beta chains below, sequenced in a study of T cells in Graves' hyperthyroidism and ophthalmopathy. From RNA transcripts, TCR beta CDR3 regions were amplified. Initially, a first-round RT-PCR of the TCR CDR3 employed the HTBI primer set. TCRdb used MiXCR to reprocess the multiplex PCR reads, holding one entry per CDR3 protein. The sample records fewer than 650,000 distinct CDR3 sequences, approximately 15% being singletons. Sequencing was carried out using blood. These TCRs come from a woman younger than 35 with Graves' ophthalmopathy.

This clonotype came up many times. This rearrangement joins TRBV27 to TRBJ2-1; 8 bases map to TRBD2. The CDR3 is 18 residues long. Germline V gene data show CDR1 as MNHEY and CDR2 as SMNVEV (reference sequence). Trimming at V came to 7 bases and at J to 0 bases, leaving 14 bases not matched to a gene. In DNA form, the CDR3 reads TGTGCCAGCACCATGCGGGGACTAGTGGAAAGCTCCTACAATGAGCAGTTCTTC. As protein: CASTMRGLVESSYNEQFF.

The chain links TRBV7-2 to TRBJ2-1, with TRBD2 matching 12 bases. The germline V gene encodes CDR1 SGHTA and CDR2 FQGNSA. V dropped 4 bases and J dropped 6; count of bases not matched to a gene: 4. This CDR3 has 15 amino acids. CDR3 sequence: CASSSTSGRTNEQFF. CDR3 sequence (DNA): TGTGCCAGCAGCTCGACTAGCGGGAGAACCAATGAGCAGTTCTTC.

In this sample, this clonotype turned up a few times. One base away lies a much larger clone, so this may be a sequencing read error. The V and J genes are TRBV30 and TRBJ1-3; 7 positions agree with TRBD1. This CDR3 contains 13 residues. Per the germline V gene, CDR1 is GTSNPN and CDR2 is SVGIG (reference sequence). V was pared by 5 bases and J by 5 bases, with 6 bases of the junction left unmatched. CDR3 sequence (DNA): TGTGCCTGGTCCCCGGGACAGAGAAACACCATATATTTT. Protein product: CAWSPGQRNTIYF.

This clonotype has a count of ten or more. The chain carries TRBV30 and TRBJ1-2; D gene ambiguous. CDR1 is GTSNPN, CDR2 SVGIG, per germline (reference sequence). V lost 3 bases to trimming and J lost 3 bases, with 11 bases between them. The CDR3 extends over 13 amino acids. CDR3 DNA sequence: TGTGCCTGGAGGTTGGGTTTATACTATGGCTACACCTTC. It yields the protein CAWRLGLYYGYTF.

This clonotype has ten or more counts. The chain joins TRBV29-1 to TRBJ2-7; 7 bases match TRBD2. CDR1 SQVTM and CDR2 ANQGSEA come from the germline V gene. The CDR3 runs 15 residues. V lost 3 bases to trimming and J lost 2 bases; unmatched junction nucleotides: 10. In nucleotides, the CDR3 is TGCAGCGTTGACGGGGGGATGGGGACTGCCTACGAGCAGTACTTC. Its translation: CSVDGGMGTAYEQYF.

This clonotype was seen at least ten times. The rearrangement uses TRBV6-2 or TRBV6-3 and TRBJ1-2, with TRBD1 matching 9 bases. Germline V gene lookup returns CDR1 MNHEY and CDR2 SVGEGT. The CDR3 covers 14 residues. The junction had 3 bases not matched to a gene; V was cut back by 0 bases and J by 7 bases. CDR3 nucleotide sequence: TGTGCCAGCAGTTACTCACCGGGACAGGGTGGCTACACCTTC. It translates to CASSYSPGQGGYTF.

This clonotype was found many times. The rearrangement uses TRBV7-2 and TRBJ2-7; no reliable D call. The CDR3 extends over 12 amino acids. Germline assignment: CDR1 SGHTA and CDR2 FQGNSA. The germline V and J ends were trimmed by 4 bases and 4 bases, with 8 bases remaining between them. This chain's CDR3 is CASSSTPYEQYF. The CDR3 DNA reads TGTGCCAGCAGCTCCACCCCATACGAGCAGTACTTC.

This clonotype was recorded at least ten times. The CDR3 sequence is CASSLEQRELFF. The CDR3, as DNA: TGTGCCAGCAGCCTCGAACAGAGGGAGCTGTTTTTT. V usage is TRBV6-2 or TRBV6-3 and J usage is TRBJ2-2; no clear D gene. Trimming removed 6 bases from V and 9 bases from J, with 11 bases in between. The CDR3 spans 12 residues. Germline-derived CDR1 and CDR2 are MNHEY and SVGEGT.

As DNA, the CDR3 is TGCGCCAGCAGCTTGTCAGCGTGGAGCAATTCACCCCTCCACTTT. Its translation: CASSLSAWSNSPLHF. The chain has TRBV5-1 and TRBJ1-6; D uncertain. The CDR3 runs to 15 residues. Per germline, CDR1 SGHRS and CDR2 YFSETQ. With 1 base removed from V and 7 bases from J, the gap between germline ends came to 12 bases.